A single sample is the source of the 10 T cell receptor beta chains below, sequenced in a study of long-term antiretroviral therapy in people with HIV. Survey-level immunoSEQ v3.0 assays were run. Some clones are missing from TCRdb's copy, which holds only in-frame ones; the method was immunoSEQ multiplex PCR. The data contain some 16,000 clones, over 65% of them singletons. This specimen consisted of unsorted PBMCs, obtained 2.1 years after starting antiretroviral therapy. These receptors all stem from a man aged 35-49 years with HIV.

This sequence joins TRBV28 and TRBJ1-5; D is unclear. Germline CDR1 reads MDHEN; CDR2 reads SYDVKM. The V end was cut by 4 bases, the J end by 1 base, with 8 bases between. The length of the CDR3 is 14 residues. The CDR3 loop reads CASSSPGSNQPQHF. The CDR3 DNA reads TGTGCCAGCAGTTCCCCTGGGAGCAATCAGCCCCAGCATTTT. Full variable domain (rest looked up from reference TRBV28 and TRBJ1-5): DVKVTQSSRYLVKRTGEKVFLECVQDMDHENMFWYRQDPGLGLRLIYFSYDVKMKEKGDIPEGYSVSREKKERFSLILESASTNQTSMYLCASSSPGSNQPQHFGDGTRLSIL.

The sample holds a few counts of this clone. The chain uses TRBV4-1 and TRBJ2-3; TRBD2 is a possible D gene (7 bases). V lost 5 bases to trimming and J lost 4 bases, with 16 bases between them. CDR1 MGHRA and CDR2 YSYEKL come from the germline V gene. The length of the CDR3 is 15 residues. CDR3 residues: CASSYSGGRADTQYF. The CDR3 DNA is TGCGCCAGCAGCTACTCGGGGGGCCGTGCAGATACGCAGTATTTT.

Here the CDR3 reads CASSLRGDYGYTF. For the CDR3, the DNA is TGTGCCAGCAGTTTAAGGGGGGACTATGGCTACACCTTC. This chain links TRBV27 with TRBJ1-2, with D possibly TRBD1 on 6 matching bases. The V gene's germline CDR1 is MNHEY and CDR2 SMNVEV (reference sequence). This CDR3 is built from 13 residues. Trimming pared 2 bases from V and 3 bases from J, leaving 7 bases between.

This sequence joins TRBV27 and TRBJ2-1, with TRBD2 matching 16 bases. The germline V gene encodes CDR1 MNHEY and CDR2 SMNVEV (reference sequence). The V gene end was trimmed by 4 bases and the J gene end by 10 bases; junction bases not matched to a gene: 13. This CDR3 has 18 residues. CDR3 protein: CASSSYHGTSGGAWEQFF. The CDR3 nucleotides read TGTGCCAGCAGTTCCTACCATGGGACTAGCGGGGGGGCCTGGGAGCAGTTCTTC.

V is TRBV15 and J is TRBJ1-4; weak D call: TRBD1 (5 bases). V was clipped by 0 bases and J by 7 bases, with 15 bases between them. The CDR3 runs to 16 residues. CDR1 LNHNV and CDR2 YYDKDF come from the germline V gene (reference sequence). The CDR3 reads CATSRDGVGGGEKLFF. The CDR3 DNA follows: TGTGCCACCAGCAGAGATGGGGTCGGTGGGGGTGAAAAACTGTTTTTT.

The chain carries TRBV5-6 and TRBJ2-7; tentative D call: TRBD1 (5 bases). V was trimmed by 1 base and J by 2 bases, leaving 13 bases between them. From germline, CDR1 is SGHDT and CDR2 YYEEEE. This CDR3 has 15 amino acids. The CDR3 protein is CASSLIMAGTYEQYF. CDR3 DNA: TGTGCCAGCAGCTTGATTATGGCAGGGACCTACGAGCAGTACTTC.

The chain couples TRBV9 to TRBJ1-4, with unresolved D. Deletions cut 2 bases from V and 7 bases from J, with 12 bases between. This CDR3 region has 14 residues. Germline CDR1 SGDLS, CDR2 YYNGEE. In DNA, the CDR3 is TGTGCCAGCAGCGTCTTCGGCGAGCCTGAAAAACTGTTTTTT. It specifies CASSVFGEPEKLFF.

In its sample, this clone was seen a few times. The chain combines TRBV4-1 with TRBJ1-1, with 8 positions matching TRBD1. With 0 bases clipped from V and 8 bases from J, the junction kept 2 bases outside the gene matches. Germline CDR1 is MGHRA and CDR2 is YSYEKL. This CDR3 is 13 amino acids long. This CDR3 reads CASSQDRGLEAFF. DNA for the CDR3: TGCGCCAGCAGCCAAGACAGGGGGCTCGAAGCTTTCTTT.

The rearrangement links TRBV7-7 to TRBJ1-1; D not certain. Germline CDR1 is SSHAT and CDR2 is FNYEAQ (reference sequence). V was trimmed by 2 bases and J by 4 bases, leaving 8 bases between them. This CDR3 comprises 13 residues. Here the CDR3 DNA reads TGTGCCAGCAGCTTAATGGAGGGCACTGAAGCTTTCTTT. This encodes CASSLMEGTEAFF.

This clone was seen a single time. The chain joins TRBV6-1 to TRBJ1-1; 9 nucleotides line up with TRBD1. After removal of 4 bases from V and 1 base from J, the junction contained 13 bases not matched to a gene. In germline, CDR1 is MNHNS, CDR2 SASEGT. CDR3 length equals 18 residues. Here the CDR3 DNA reads TGTGCCAGCAGTGCGCGAGCCGGGACAGGGACCCAGAACACTGAAGCTTTCTTT. This gives the protein CASSARAGTGTQNTEAFF.